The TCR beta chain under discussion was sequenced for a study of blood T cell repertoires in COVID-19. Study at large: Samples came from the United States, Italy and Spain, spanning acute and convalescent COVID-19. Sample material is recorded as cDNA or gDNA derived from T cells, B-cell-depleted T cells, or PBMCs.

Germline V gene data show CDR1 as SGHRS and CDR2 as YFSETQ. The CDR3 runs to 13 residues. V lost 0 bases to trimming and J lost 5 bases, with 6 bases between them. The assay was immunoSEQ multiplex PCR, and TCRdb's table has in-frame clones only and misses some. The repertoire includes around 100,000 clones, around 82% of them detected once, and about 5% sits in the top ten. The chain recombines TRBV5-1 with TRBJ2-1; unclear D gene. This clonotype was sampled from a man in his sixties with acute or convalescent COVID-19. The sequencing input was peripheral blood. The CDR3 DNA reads TGCGCCAGCAGCTTGGGGCTCGACAATGAGCAGTTCTTC. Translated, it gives CASSLGLDNEQFF.